This T cell receptor beta chain emerged from a study of T cells in Graves' hyperthyroidism and ophthalmopathy. Amplified TCR beta CDR3 regions came from RNA transcripts. The HTBI set primed first-round TCR CDR3 RT-PCR. MiXCR was run by TCRdb on the multiplex PCR reads, yielding one entry per CDR3 protein. The data hold 350,000 or so distinct CDR3 sequences, with about a sixth observed a single time. In germline, CDR1 is SGHAT, CDR2 FQNNGV. The germline V and J ends were trimmed by 5 bases and 0 bases, with 12 bases remaining between them. The CDR3 length is 15 residues. The V gene is TRBV11-2, the J gene TRBJ2-3, with D unresolved. The sample was blood. The TCR was taken from a woman aged 25 to 39 with Graves' hyperthyroidism that later progressed to Graves' ophthalmopathy. CDR3: CASSPPWLSTDTQYF. CDR3 sequence (DNA): TGTGCCAGCAGCCCTCCTTGGTTGAGCACAGATACGCAGTATTTT.